The 20 T cell receptor beta chains below were found in one sample sequenced in a study of T cell clonotyping in hematopoietic cell transplantation. Profiled with immunoSEQ multiplex PCR; TCRdb holds only in-frame clones, not every one. The sample lists about 15,000 clones; 70% to 90% were seen once. Sequenced material: PBMCs, taken 100 days after allogeneic stem cell transplant. These receptors were collected from a male patient between 45 and 59 years old who had an allogeneic stem cell transplant from an unrelated donor, so T cells may come from the graft donor. Some clones in this sample may be carry-over from other donors' samples.

This chain joins TRBV11-2 and TRBJ2-2, with D possibly TRBD2 on 6 matching bases. Germline loops: CDR1 SGHAT, CDR2 FQNNGV. The CDR3 is 15 amino acids. Trimming left V 5 bases short and J 4 bases short, with 14 bases between. The CDR3 reads CASSTPSGLTGELFF. In DNA, the CDR3 is TGTGCCAGCAGCACCCCGAGCGGGCTCACCGGGGAGCTGTTTTTT. The whole variable domain, filled in from reference TRBV11-2 and TRBJ2-2, reads EAGVAQSPRYKIIEKRQSVAFWCNPISGHATLYWYQQILGQGPKLLIQFQNNGVVDDSQLPKDRFSAERLKGVDSTLKIQPAKLEDSAVYLCASSTPSGLTGELFFGEGSRLTVL.

The chain joins TRBV28 to TRBJ1-1; weak D call: TRBD1 (5 bases). Germline CDR1 reads MDHEN; CDR2 reads SYDVKM. Deletions cut 4 bases from V and 5 bases from J, with 17 bases between. The CDR3 sequence is 15 residues long. The CDR3 region is CASSSLNWGITEAFF. The CDR3 DNA follows: TGTGCCAGCAGTTCTTTAAATTGGGGGATAACTGAAGCTTTCTTT.

V and J are TRBV2 and TRBJ2-7, with a tentative D call TRBD1 (6 bases). The CDR3 consists of 13 residues. V lost 6 bases, J lost 5 bases, and 14 bases lay in between. Germline V gene lookup returns CDR1 SNHLY and CDR2 FYNNEI. The CDR3 coding sequence is TGTGCCAGCAGCCGGCAGGGGATAGACGAGCAGTACTTC. Its protein product is CASSRQGIDEQYF.

The V gene is TRBV1, the J gene TRBJ2-2; TRBD2, the table's D call, was not compared with the DNA. TRBV1 is assigned pseudogene status. The CDR3 runs to 15 residues. The CDR3 nucleotides read TGCACCAGCAGCCAAGGAGGGCTGGTAACCGGGGAGCTGTTTTTT. Translation: CTSSQGGLVTGELFF.

CDR3 bases: TGTGCCAGCAGTCTAATTTCCGGGACAGGGGGCCAGCCCCAGCATTTT. It encodes CASSLISGTGGQPQHF. V usage is TRBV6-6 and J usage is TRBJ1-5, with TRBD1 matching over 12 bases. The V and J ends lost 5 bases and 7 bases, in that order; junction bases with no gene match: 9. Germline assignment: CDR1 MNHNY and CDR2 SVGAGI (reference sequence). The CDR3 spans 16 residues.

The chain combines TRBV14 with TRBJ2-2; 7 positions agree with TRBD1. This CDR3 spans 13 amino acids. J gave up 6 bases and V 4 bases, and 2 bases lay outside the gene matches. CDR1 and CDR2 from the germline V gene are SGHDN and FVKESK. The CDR3 bases are TGTGCCAGCAGCCGCCAGGGGGCCGGGGAGCTGTTTTTT. Its translation is CASSRQGAGELFF.

The V and J genes are TRBV28 and TRBJ2-7, with 8 bases fitting TRBD1. The ends lost 8 bases at V and 5 bases at J; junction bases unmatched: 14. The V gene's germline CDR1 is MDHEN and CDR2 SYDVKM. The CDR3 is 15 residues long. The CDR3 DNA reads TGTGCCAGCGGTACCCCCGGGACAGGCACTCACGAGCAGTACTTC. Its protein is CASGTPGTGTHEQYF.

This clone qualifies as medium-sized. The chain couples TRBV23-1 to TRBJ2-7; D not resolved. TRBV23-1 is labeled an ORF, and its function is uncertain. The CDR3 consists of 14 residues. V was trimmed by 2 bases and J by 3 bases, leaving 11 bases between them. Here the CDR3 DNA reads TGCGCCAGCAGTCAAAGGCAGGTGCACTACGAGCAGTACTTC. The encoded protein is CASSQRQVHYEQYF.

The chain uses TRBV9 and TRBJ1-1; 10 bases line up with TRBD1. In germline, CDR1 is SGDLS, CDR2 YYNGEE. V shed 3 bases and J 4 bases; nucleotides not matched to a gene: 15. The CDR3 sequence is 18 residues long. The CDR3 spells CASSGTTGGETAGTEAFF. CDR3 bases: TGTGCCAGCAGCGGAACGACAGGGGGCGAAACCGCGGGCACTGAAGCTTTCTTT.

V and J are TRBV25-1 and TRBJ1-4; D is unresolved. Trimming pared 2 bases from V and 10 bases from J, leaving 8 bases between. CDR1 and CDR2 (germline): MGHDK, SYGVNS. CDR3 length: 12 residues. The CDR3 coding sequence is TGTGCCAGCAGTGAAGGGCCTGGAAAACTGTTTTTT. Translated, it gives CASSEGPGKLFF.

The chain links TRBV4-1 to TRBJ2-3; D perhaps matches TRBD2 (6 bases). Germline lookup yields CDR1 MGHRA and CDR2 YSYEKL. The CDR3 is made up of 16 amino acids. V was shortened by 6 bases and J by 0 bases, with 16 bases between the two germline ends. CDR3 sequence reads: CASSPPLAPSTDTQYF. CDR3 in DNA: TGCGCCAGCAGTCCTCCCCTAGCGCCTAGCACAGATACGCAGTATTTT.

This chain connects TRBV30 to TRBJ2-3; the D gene is possibly TRBD1 (5 bases). This CDR3 has 13 amino acids. Trimming stripped 0 bases from V and 6 bases from J, with 10 bases between. Germline assignment: CDR1 GTSNPN and CDR2 SVGIG (reference sequence). The CDR3 spells CAWSVRGADTQYF. The CDR3 region has the DNA TGTGCCTGGAGTGTACGTGGGGCGGATACGCAGTATTTT.

V and J are TRBV5-1 and TRBJ1-1; D is unclear. Germline CDR1 SGHRS, CDR2 YFSETQ. The V gene lost 0 bases and the J gene lost 0 bases, with 6 bases spanning the gap. The CDR3 covers 14 residues. CDR3 coding DNA: TGCGCCAGCAGCTTGGCCATTATGAACACTGAAGCTTTCTTT. Its translation is CASSLAIMNTEAFF.

The chain combines TRBV11-3 with TRBJ2-2; 10 bases line up with TRBD1. Germline CDR1 and CDR2: SGHNT and YENEEA. This CDR3 has 15 amino acids. V was pared by 5 bases and J by 5 bases, with 5 bases of the junction left unmatched. DNA for the CDR3: TGTGCCAGCAGCAACGACAGGGGGCGGACCGGGGAGCTGTTTTTT. Translating gives CASSNDRGRTGELFF.

Written as DNA, the CDR3 is TGCGCCAGCAGCCGCGGGGGGGGCAATACTCTGAACACTGAAGCTTTCTTT. Translating it yields CASSRGGGNTLNTEAFF. The chain joins TRBV5-1 to TRBJ1-1, with a tentative D call TRBD1 (6 bases). The CDR3 consists of 17 residues. CDR1 SGHRS and CDR2 YFSETQ come from the germline V gene. The V gene lost 4 bases and the J gene lost 0 bases, with 19 bases spanning the gap.

The chain is built from TRBV10-3 and TRBJ1-1, with D perhaps TRBD1 (6 bases). V was clipped by 0 bases and J by 11 bases, with 19 bases between them. The CDR3 extends over 15 amino acids. Germline CDR1 ENHRY, CDR2 SYGVKD. The DNA for the CDR3 is TGTGCCATCAGTGAGTCGCAGGGGCAGTTCATCAACGCTTTCTTT. As protein: CAISESQGQFINAFF.

This clone turned up a few times. The chain couples TRBV9 to TRBJ2-1; 14 bases line up with TRBD2. With V trimmed by 2 bases and J by 2 bases, 3 bases remained unmatched. The CDR3 has 17 residues. Germline V gene lookup returns CDR1 SGDLS and CDR2 YYNGEE. This chain's CDR3 is CASSVRLAGGTYNEQFF. CDR3 in DNA: TGTGCCAGCAGCGTGAGACTAGCGGGAGGGACCTACAATGAGCAGTTCTTC.

The rearrangement links TRBV5-4 to TRBJ2-6; D is unresolved. CDR1 is SGHNT, CDR2 YYREEE, per germline (reference sequence). The CDR3 is made up of 15 amino acids. Trimming took 0 bases from V and 0 from J, leaving 4 bases between them. DNA of the CDR3: TGTGCCAGCAGCTTGGGCGGCTCTGGGGCCAACGTCCTGACTTTC. Its protein product is CASSLGGSGANVLTF.

This clone was recorded once. The chain links TRBV5-4 to TRBJ1-4, with TRBD1 matching over 9 bases. V lost 4 bases, J lost 7 bases, and 11 bases stayed unmatched. Per the germline V gene, CDR1 is SGHNT and CDR2 is YYREEE (reference sequence). The CDR3 consists of 16 residues. The CDR3 region is CASSLSGGTGREKLFF. CDR3 sequence (DNA): TGTGCCAGCAGCCTTTCGGGCGGGACAGGGCGTGAAAAACTGTTTTTT.

The V call is TRBV6-5, the J call TRBJ2-7; D is perhaps TRBD1 (6 bases). Per the germline V gene, CDR1 is MNHEY and CDR2 is SVGAGI. Trimming removed 6 bases at V and 2 bases at J, with 17 bases between. The CDR3 has 15 residues. The CDR3 sequence is CASRTSAGDTYEQYF. Written as DNA, the CDR3 is TGTGCCAGCAGAACATCGGCAGGGGACACCTACGAGCAGTACTTC.